A selection of T cell receptor beta chains follows, all from one sample in a study of shared clonotypes between healthy human individuals. Assay: immunoSEQ multiplex PCR; the TCRdb copy retains only in-frame clones and omits some. The sample carries hundreds of thousands of clones, around 87% recorded once. Source material: memory CD8+ T cells sorted from blood. Receptors were obtained from a man aged 18 to 30 in good health. The CDR3 runs from the conserved cysteine through the conserved F or W. Fields, in order: D gene, J gene, clone size, V gene, CDR3 length, CDR3 protein, CDR3 DNA. D genes are given only for firm matches. Expanded clones get a size class; other rows say once, few or many, or leave the size out.

D gene: NA
J gene: TRBJ2-1
clone size: once
V gene: TRBV6-5
CDR3 length: 13
CDR3 protein: CASGLGTRNEQFF
CDR3 DNA: TGTGCCAGCGGACTAGGGACACGCAATGAGCAGTTCTTC

D gene: NA
J gene: TRBJ1-4
clone size: NA
V gene: TRBV7-9
CDR3 length: 16
CDR3 protein: CASSDGTSSTNEKLFF
CDR3 DNA: TGTGCCAGCAGCGACGGTACGAGTTCTACTAATGAAAAACTGTTTTTT

D gene: NA
J gene: TRBJ2-7
clone size: NA
V gene: TRBV7-9
CDR3 length: 11
CDR3 protein: CASSPGSEQYF
CDR3 DNA: TGTGCCAGCAGCCCCGGTAGTGAGCAGTACTTC

D gene: NA
J gene: TRBJ2-2
clone size: NA
V gene: TRBV7-9
CDR3 length: 13
CDR3 protein: CASSMLNTGELFF
CDR3 DNA: TGTGCCAGCAGCATGCTAAACACCGGGGAGCTGTTTTTT

D gene: TRBD1
J gene: TRBJ2-1
clone size: NA
V gene: TRBV30
CDR3 length: 12
CDR3 protein: CAWDRDNDEQFF
CDR3 DNA: TGTGCCTGGGACAGGGACAACGATGAGCAGTTCTTC

D gene: TRBD1
J gene: TRBJ2-7
clone size: NA
V gene: TRBV4-3
CDR3 length: 15
CDR3 protein: CASSQDLQGTYEQYF
CDR3 DNA: TGCGCCAGCAGCCAAGATCTACAGGGGACCTACGAGCAGTACTTC

D gene: NA
J gene: TRBJ2-5
clone size: NA
V gene: TRBV7-9
CDR3 length: 13
CDR3 protein: CASSLQDQETQYF
CDR3 DNA: TGTGCCAGCAGCTTGCAGGATCAAGAGACCCAGTACTTC

D gene: TRBD1
J gene: TRBJ2-4
clone size: once
V gene: TRBV5-4
CDR3 length: 14
CDR3 protein: CASSSRDSQNIQYF
CDR3 DNA: TGTGCCAGCAGCTCACGGGACAGCCAAAACATTCAGTACTTC

D gene: NA
J gene: TRBJ2-7
clone size: many
V gene: TRBV4-2
CDR3 length: 16
CDR3 protein: CASSQVADTSSYEQYF
CDR3 DNA: TGTGCCAGCAGCCAAGTGGCGGACACTAGCTCCTACGAGCAGTACTTC

D gene: NA
J gene: TRBJ2-7
clone size: NA
V gene: TRBV2
CDR3 length: 15
CDR3 protein: CASSEQPTSSYEQYF
CDR3 DNA: TGTGCCAGCAGTGAACAACCGACCTCCTCCTACGAGCAGTACTTC

D gene: NA
J gene: TRBJ1-1
clone size: NA
V gene: TRBV5-4
CDR3 length: 12
CDR3 protein: CASRRGGSEAFF
CDR3 DNA: TGTGCCAGCAGGCGCGGGGGTTCTGAAGCTTTCTTT

D gene: NA
J gene: TRBJ2-1
clone size: NA
V gene: TRBV16
CDR3 length: 15
CDR3 protein: CASSQSGRINNEQFF
CDR3 DNA: TGTGCCAGCAGCCAATCGGGCAGGATTAACAATGAGCAGTTCTTC

D gene: NA
J gene: TRBJ2-7
clone size: NA
V gene: TRBV9
CDR3 length: 13
CDR3 protein: CASSPTGSYEQYF
CDR3 DNA: TGTGCCAGCAGCCCCACAGGGTCCTACGAGCAGTACTTC

D gene: NA
J gene: TRBJ1-6
clone size: NA
V gene: TRBV6-5
CDR3 length: 16
CDR3 protein: CASSYSGDNENSPLHF
CDR3 DNA: TGTGCCAGCAGTTACTCAGGGGATAATGAAAATTCACCCCTCCACTTT